The clone carrying this TCR beta chain has only a few counts. Its antigen is not identified. Germline and genes here are mouse. Coverage ceases 4 residues before the CDR3 finishes, and the germline J gene fills in the end. This specimen comes from a study of CD8+ T cells in alopecia areata. Study-wide context: Female C3H/HeJ mice aged roughly 6-10 weeks were given skin from C3H/HeJ graft donors, roughly 6-12 months old, that had spontaneous alopecia. Study-wide points: Among the cells sequenced in scalp samples are also the resident alphabeta T cells of normal skin. Unlike in mice, where it was clearer, TCR sharing across patients was less clear, possibly HLA-related. Lesional scalp, especially alopecia totalis/universalis, showed higher clonality than normal scalp.

Germline V lookup: CDR1 NSQYPW, CDR2 LRSPGD (reference sequence). V shed 7 bases and J 2 bases; nucleotides not matched to a gene: 5. The CDR3 consists of 16 residues. Isolated RNA was reverse transcribed into cDNA used as the sequencing template. Assay used: immunoSEQ multiplex PCR; TCRdb lists only in-frame clones, some missing. This repertoire holds approximately 110,000 clones, and none appear only once. The sequence came from a C3H/HeJ mouse with alopecia areata. The strain's MHC: H2-k. The chain recombines TRBV1 with TRBJ2-2, with 12 bases aligning to TRBD1. Specimen: lesional skin. The sequenced CDR3 bases are TGCACCTGCAAGCCGGGACAGGGGGCGAACACCGGG. Translated: CTCKPGQGANTG. The whole CDR3 sequence is CTCKPGQGANTGQLYF.